These T cell receptor beta chains were read from a single sample in a study of shared clonotypes between healthy human individuals. Assay: immunoSEQ multiplex PCR; the TCRdb copy retains only in-frame clones and omits some. The repertoire includes 95,000 to 120,000 clones, approximately 70% of them detected once, and about 25% sits in the top ten. Sequenced sample: memory CD8+ T cells sorted from blood. These receptors were obtained from a woman aged 25 to 45 in good health. Both conserved end residues are part of each CDR3. The D gene is left open where the match is weak. The listing skips clone size in some rows; elsewhere it reads once, few, many or a size class.

j_call: TRBJ1-5; d_call: -; clone_size: -; v_call: TRBV6-1; cdr3_nt: TGTGCCAGCAACCCGACAGGTAGCAATCAGCCCCAGCATTTT; cdr3_aa: CASNPTGSNQPQHF
j_call: TRBJ2-7; d_call: -; clone_size: -; v_call: TRBV7-9; cdr3_nt: TGTGCCAGCAGCCCCGCCCGGGGGCTTTACGAGCAGTACTTC; cdr3_aa: CASSPARGLYEQYF
j_call: TRBJ1-4; d_call: -; clone_size: few; v_call: TRBV25-1; cdr3_nt: TGTGCCAGCAGTGAATATGAATCACGAGGGGATGCTAATGAAAAACTGTTTTTT; cdr3_aa: CASSEYESRGDANEKLFF
j_call: TRBJ2-5; d_call: -; clone_size: -; v_call: TRBV5-4; cdr3_nt: TGTGCCAGCAGCGAAGGGCCAGGGAACCAAGAGACCCAGTACTTC; cdr3_aa: CASSEGPGNQETQYF
j_call: TRBJ1-5; d_call: -; clone_size: -; v_call: TRBV7-9; cdr3_nt: TGTGCCAGCTGTCAGGGTCGGTGCCCCTGGCAGCCCCAGCATTTT; cdr3_aa: CASCQGRCPWQPQHF
j_call: TRBJ2-5; d_call: TRBD1; clone_size: few; v_call: TRBV7-2; cdr3_nt: TGTGCCAGCAGCTCAGGACAGGGTTTGGAGACCCAGTACTTC; cdr3_aa: CASSSGQGLETQYF
j_call: TRBJ1-5; d_call: -; clone_size: -; v_call: TRBV28; cdr3_nt: TGTGCCAGCAGTCCTACAGGGATTTTAGTCCAGCCCCAGCATTTT; cdr3_aa: CASSPTGILVQPQHF
j_call: TRBJ2-7; d_call: TRBD2; clone_size: -; v_call: TRBV28; cdr3_nt: TGTGCCAGCAGCCTAGCGGGAGCACGCTACGAGCAGTACTTC; cdr3_aa: CASSLAGARYEQYF
j_call: TRBJ2-7; d_call: -; clone_size: once; v_call: TRBV7-6; cdr3_nt: TGTGCCAGCAGCTTAGTGATACACGGGAGCTCCTACGAGCAGTACTTC; cdr3_aa: CASSLVIHGSSYEQYF
j_call: TRBJ2-5; d_call: TRBD1; clone_size: -; v_call: TRBV18; cdr3_nt: TGTGCCAGCTCACCGCCGACAGGGTTGGAGACCCAGTACTTC; cdr3_aa: CASSPPTGLETQYF
j_call: TRBJ1-4; d_call: -; clone_size: few; v_call: TRBV15; cdr3_nt: TGTGCCACCAGCAGAAACCGAGCAACTAATGAAAAACTGTTTTTT; cdr3_aa: CATSRNRATNEKLFF
j_call: TRBJ1-1; d_call: -; clone_size: -; v_call: TRBV28; cdr3_nt: TGTGCCAGCCGAGCTACGAACACTGAAGCTTTCTTT; cdr3_aa: CASRATNTEAFF
j_call: TRBJ2-3; d_call: -; clone_size: -; v_call: TRBV7-9; cdr3_nt: TGTGCCAGCAGCTTAGCCGAGTACGGCACAGATACGCAGTATTTT; cdr3_aa: CASSLAEYGTDTQYF
j_call: TRBJ1-2; d_call: -; clone_size: few; v_call: TRBV10-3; cdr3_nt: TGTGCCATCTACGAGTATGGCTACACCTTC; cdr3_aa: CAIYEYGYTF
j_call: TRBJ2-7; d_call: -; clone_size: -; v_call: TRBV5-1; cdr3_nt: TGCGCCAGCAGCTTGCCCTCCTACGAGCAGTACTTC; cdr3_aa: CASSLPSYEQYF
j_call: TRBJ1-1; d_call: -; clone_size: many; v_call: TRBV19; cdr3_nt: TGTGCCAGTAGTATGTCGATGAACACTGAAGCTTTCTTT; cdr3_aa: CASSMSMNTEAFF
j_call: TRBJ1-4; d_call: TRBD1; clone_size: -; v_call: TRBV5-6; cdr3_nt: TGTGCCAGCAGCTTGGCAGGGACAGCTAATGAAAAACTGTTTTTT; cdr3_aa: CASSLAGTANEKLFF
j_call: TRBJ2-1; d_call: -; clone_size: few; v_call: TRBV5-8; cdr3_nt: TGTGCCAGCAGCGCGGGGCATGAGCAGTTCTTC; cdr3_aa: CASSAGHEQFF
j_call: TRBJ1-5; d_call: -; clone_size: -; v_call: TRBV6-6; cdr3_nt: TGTGCCAGCAGTTCCCTAAGGCAGCCCCAGCATTTT; cdr3_aa: CASSSLRQPQHF
j_call: TRBJ2-5; d_call: TRBD1; clone_size: -; v_call: TRBV5-1; cdr3_nt: TGCGCCAGCAGCTACAGGACAGGGCATCGAGAGACCCAGTACTTC; cdr3_aa: CASSYRTGHRETQYF
j_call: TRBJ2-5; d_call: -; clone_size: -; v_call: TRBV27; cdr3_nt: TGTGCCAGCAGTCTCCTAGGGGAGACCCAGTACTTC; cdr3_aa: CASSLLGETQYF
j_call: TRBJ1-2; d_call: -; clone_size: -; v_call: TRBV6-1; cdr3_nt: TGTGCCAGCAGTGCCTACAGTATGCGAAAGACCTATGGCTACACCTTC; cdr3_aa: CASSAYSMRKTYGYTF
j_call: TRBJ2-1; d_call: -; clone_size: few; v_call: TRBV7-8; cdr3_nt: TGTGCCAGCAGCTTATGGGGCCTCCGGGACAAGTACAATGAGCAGTTCTTC; cdr3_aa: CASSLWGLRDKYNEQFF
j_call: TRBJ2-4; d_call: TRBD2; clone_size: many; v_call: TRBV4-2; cdr3_nt: TGTGCCAGCAGCCCCCGGGGTAGCGGGAGTATCAACATTCAGTACTTC; cdr3_aa: CASSPRGSGSINIQYF
j_call: TRBJ1-4; d_call: TRBD1; clone_size: -; v_call: TRBV7-8; cdr3_nt: TGTGCCAGCAGCTCCGACAGGGGATTTGAAAAACTGTTTTTT; cdr3_aa: CASSSDRGFEKLFF
j_call: TRBJ2-7; d_call: TRBD2; clone_size: -; v_call: TRBV5-1; cdr3_nt: TGCGCCAGCAGCTTGAATAGCGGGACCTACGAGCAGTACTTC; cdr3_aa: CASSLNSGTYEQYF
j_call: TRBJ2-1; d_call: TRBD1; clone_size: once; v_call: TRBV6-4; cdr3_nt: TGTGCCAGCAGTCCGGGACAGGGGGCCGATGAGCAGTTCTTC; cdr3_aa: CASSPGQGADEQFF
j_call: TRBJ2-3; d_call: -; clone_size: -; v_call: TRBV25-1; cdr3_nt: TGTGCCAGCAGTGTTCGGGTCCATGACACAGATACGCAGTATTTT; cdr3_aa: CASSVRVHDTDTQYF